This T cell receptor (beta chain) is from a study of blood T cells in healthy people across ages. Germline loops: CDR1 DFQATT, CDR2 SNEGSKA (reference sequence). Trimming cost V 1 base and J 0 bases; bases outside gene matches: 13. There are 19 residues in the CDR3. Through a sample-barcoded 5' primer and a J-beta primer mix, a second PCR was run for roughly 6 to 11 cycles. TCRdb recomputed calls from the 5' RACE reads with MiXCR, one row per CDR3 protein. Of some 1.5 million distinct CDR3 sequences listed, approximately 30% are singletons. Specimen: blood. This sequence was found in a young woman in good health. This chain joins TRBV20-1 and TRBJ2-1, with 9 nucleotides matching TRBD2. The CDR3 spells CSARGGGARRGHSYNEQFF. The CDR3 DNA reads TGCAGTGCTAGAGGCGGGGGGGCCCGTAGAGGACACTCCTACAATGAGCAGTTCTTC.